Below, 31 T cell receptor beta chains from the same sample are listed, as sequenced in a study of regulatory T cells in long-lasting Graves disease. Time point defined: newly diagnosed GD, antithyroid drugs for less than 3 months. The TCR library was made from RNA extracted from PBMCs. Combining iRepertoire HTBI primers with Arm-PCR of CDR3 regions, the authors built TCR beta libraries. TCRdb redid the calling of the multiplex PCR reads with MiXCR, one entry per CDR3 protein. The sample lists a few hundred thousand distinct CDR3 sequences, approximately 15% occurring once. The same sample was also used in a study of T cells in Graves' hyperthyroidism and ophthalmopathy.

The sequenced sample was peripheral blood mononuclear cells (PBMCs), obtained at new diagnosis, from a patient treated with antithyroid drugs. The origin of the receptors is a woman between 40 and 50 years old with Graves disease.

The table lists this clonotype with many counts. The rearrangement uses TRBV3-1 and TRBJ2-3; 7 positions agree with TRBD2. This CDR3 has 18 residues. Trimming at V came to 3 bases and at J to 5 bases, leaving 17 bases not matched to a gene. From germline, CDR1 is LGHDT and CDR2 YNNKEL (reference sequence). The CDR3 DNA sequence: TGTGCCAGCAGCCACGCCAACCCCCGGGCGGGAGTCGGAGATACGCAGTATTTT. Its protein is CASSHANPRAGVGDTQYF.

This clonotype was detected only a few times. The chain uses TRBV25-1 and TRBJ2-3; D possibly uses TRBD1 or TRBD2 (5 bases each). The germline CDR1 and CDR2 sequences are MGHDK and SYGVNS. The CDR3 is 15 amino acids. Deletions cut 2 bases from V and 2 bases from J, with 11 bases between. CDR3 amino acids: CASSEGTTNTDTQYF. CDR3 DNA: TGTGCCAGCAGTGAAGGGACCACGAACACAGATACGCAGTATTTT.

In its sample, this clonotype was seen many times. CDR3 DNA: TGTGCCAGCAGCCAAGCTAGCGGCGGTCGAGGCACAGATACGCAGTATTTT. It encodes CASSQASGGRGTDTQYF. The chain has TRBV14 and TRBJ2-3, with TRBD2 matching over 7 bases. Germline trimming cut 1 base from V and 1 base from J; bases unmatched to any gene: 8. The CDR3 spans 17 residues. Germline V gives CDR1 SGHDN, CDR2 FVKESK.

The chain recombines TRBV6-1 with TRBJ2-6; no clear D gene. In germline, CDR1 is MNHNS, CDR2 SASEGT. The CDR3 spans 15 residues. The V and J ends lost 4 bases and 4 bases respectively, with 11 bases between them. CDR3 nucleotide sequence: TGTGCCAGCAGTGTACTGGGCTCCGGGGCCAACGTCCTGACTTTC. This gives the protein CASSVLGSGANVLTF.

The chain is built from TRBV29-1 and TRBJ1-6, with D possibly being TRBD1 (6 bases). The germline V and J ends were trimmed by 5 bases and 5 bases, with 13 bases remaining between them. Germline V lookup: CDR1 SQVTM, CDR2 ANQGSEA. The CDR3 contains 14 residues. CDR3 in amino acids: CSVSAGADNSPLHF. CDR3 bases: TGCAGCGTTAGCGCAGGGGCAGATAATTCACCCCTCCACTTT.

V usage is TRBV7-8 and J usage is TRBJ2-2, with D maybe TRBD2 (5 bases). V shed 6 bases and J shed 7 bases, with 18 bases lying between them. The CDR3 is made up of 15 amino acids. Germline CDR1 is SGHVS and CDR2 is FQNEAQ. This chain's CDR3 is CASRPGEISGGELFF. CDR3 nucleotide sequence: TGTGCCAGCAGGCCCGGGGAGATCTCGGGCGGGGAGCTGTTTTTT.

The chain couples TRBV6-2 or TRBV6-3 to TRBJ2-3, with TRBD1 identical over 9 bases. CDR3 size: 15 residues. Germline lookup yields CDR1 MNHEY and CDR2 SVGEGT. With V trimmed by 7 bases and J by 4 bases, 9 bases remained unmatched. The CDR3 loop is CASTGEQGASDTQYF. The CDR3 DNA reads TGTGCCAGCACCGGGGAACAGGGGGCCTCAGATACGCAGTATTTT.

About this clonotype itself: A much larger clonotype is one base distant, so this may be a read error. This chain links TRBV6-2 or TRBV6-3 with TRBJ1-4; no reliable D call. The CDR3 totals 12 residues. From germline, CDR1 is MNHEY and CDR2 SVGEGT. The DNA for the CDR3 is TGTGCCAGCGGTTACTCCGGAGAAAAACTGTTTTTT. Translation: CASGYSGEKLFF.

This clonotype was counted only a few times. This rearrangement joins TRBV6-1 to TRBJ2-1; 8 bases are a match to TRBD2. Germline V CDR1 and CDR2: MNHNS, SASEGT. The CDR3 sequence is 12 residues long. Trimming at V came to 7 bases and at J to 8 bases, leaving 4 bases not matched to a gene. The chain's CDR3 is CASISGNHEQFF. In nucleotides, the CDR3 is TGTGCCAGCATTAGCGGGAATCATGAGCAGTTCTTC.

The CDR3 sequence is CASSAAGYGYTF. As DNA, the CDR3 is TGTGCCAGTAGCGCCGCGGGATATGGCTACACCTTC. The chain combines TRBV19 with TRBJ1-2; D gene uncertain. The CDR3 loop spans 12 amino acids. CDR1 is LNHDA, CDR2 SQIVND, per germline (reference sequence). V was clipped by 6 bases and J by 5 bases, with 10 bases between them.

This clonotype was observed many times. The chain is built from TRBV7-9 and TRBJ2-5; a weak D match, TRBD2 (5 bases). The CDR3 extends over 14 amino acids. The V end lost 6 bases, the J end lost 2 bases, and 13 bases lay between the germline ends. Per germline, CDR1 SEHNR and CDR2 FQNEAQ (reference sequence). The CDR3 protein is CASSSGREQETQYF. The CDR3 coding sequence is TGTGCCAGCAGTTCGGGTCGGGAACAAGAGACCCAGTACTTC.

V gene TRBV10-2 combines with J gene TRBJ2-2; 9 bases are shared with TRBD1. This CDR3 is 15 amino acids long. V was pared by 6 bases and J by 6 bases, with 8 bases of the junction left unmatched. The germline V gene encodes CDR1 WSHSY and CDR2 SAAADI. The CDR3 DNA reads as TGCGCCAGCAGCTACAGGGGGCGCCGTTCCGGGGAGCTGTTTTTT. This codes for CASSYRGRRSGELFF.

This chain joins TRBV10-1 and TRBJ2-1, with D possibly TRBD1 on 5 matching bases. Germline CDR1 is WNHNN and CDR2 is SYGVQD (reference sequence). This CDR3 is built from 12 residues. Trimming shortened V by 0 bases and J by 14 bases, and 11 bases separated the two germline ends. CDR3 DNA sequence: TGCGCCAGCAGTGAGTCGTTAACAGGCGAGTTCTTC. Translated, it gives CASSESLTGEFF.

The chain joins TRBV7-2 to TRBJ1-1, with 10 bases fitting TRBD1. CDR3 size: 15 residues. CDR1 is SGHTA, CDR2 FQGNSA, per germline. Losses at the gene ends were 5 bases for V and 3 bases for J; bases not matched to a gene: 6. CDR3 protein: CASSKRQGADTEAFF. CDR3 bases: TGTGCCAGCAGCAAAAGACAGGGGGCGGACACTGAAGCTTTCTTT.

This clonotype was seen repeatedly, ten times or more. This sequence joins TRBV7-2 and TRBJ2-1, with 10 positions matching TRBD1. V dropped 5 bases and J dropped 6; count of bases not matched to a gene: 7. The CDR3 sequence is 15 residues long. CDR1 and CDR2 from the germline V gene are SGHTA and FQGNSA. The CDR3 spells CASSLGDRGFNEQFF. DNA of the CDR3: TGTGCCAGCAGCCTGGGGGACAGGGGATTCAATGAGCAGTTCTTC.

This clonotype was counted many times. Germline is not matched at one junction end, which may reflect a read error. This sequence joins TRBV7-2 and TRBJ2-7; TRBD1 matches at 9 bases. The germline V gene has CDR1 SGHTA and CDR2 FQGNSA. The CDR3 spans 15 residues. CDR3 coding DNA: TGTGCCAGCAGCGAAGGGACAGGGCTTTCCTACGGGCAGTACTTC. Protein sequence: CASSEGTGLSYGQYF.

The rearrangement uses TRBV11-2 and TRBJ2-7; TRBD1 might be the D (6 bases). CDR3 length equals 17 residues. V was trimmed by 4 bases and J by 2 bases, leaving 21 bases between them. CDR1 and CDR2 from the germline V gene are SGHAT and FQNNGV. CDR3 in DNA: TGTGCCAGCAGCTCGTTGGCAGGACAGCCGGACCCCTACGAGCAGTACTTC. Amino acid sequence: CASSSLAGQPDPYEQYF.

This clonotype was seen repeatedly, ten times or more. The chain uses TRBV12-3 or TRBV12-4 and TRBJ2-4; 7 bases align to TRBD2. This CDR3 has 12 residues. Trimming removed 7 bases from V and 8 bases from J; junction bases left unmatched: 5. CDR3 in amino acids: CASKGLGDIQYF. The DNA for the CDR3 is TGTGCCAGCAAAGGACTAGGGGACATTCAGTACTTC.

The table lists this clonotype with many counts. The V and J genes are TRBV5-1 and TRBJ2-7; D is uncertain. The germline CDR1 and CDR2 sequences are SGHRS and YFSETQ. The length of the CDR3 is 13 residues. V lost 3 bases and J 4 bases, leaving 11 bases between the germline ends. The CDR3 sequence is CASSWSSGYEQYF. The DNA for the CDR3 is TGCGCCAGCAGCTGGAGTAGTGGGTACGAGCAGTACTTC.

This clonotype was observed at least ten times. The V and J genes are TRBV6-5 and TRBJ2-1; D may be TRBD2 (6 bases). CDR3 length equals 13 residues. Trimming took off 7 bases at V and 6 bases at J, with 13 bases between the two ends. Germline CDR1 is MNHEY and CDR2 is SVGAGI. The DNA of the CDR3 is TGTGCCAGCACATACTCTAGCGTCAATGAGCAGTTCTTC. Translating gives CASTYSSVNEQFF.

Only a few counts were recorded for this clonotype. The chain has TRBV30 and TRBJ2-7; 7 nucleotides agree with TRBD1. This CDR3 region has 14 residues. Germline V gene sequence: CDR1 GTSNPN, CDR2 SVGIG (reference sequence). V dropped 5 bases and J dropped 0; count of bases not matched to a gene: 7. The chain's CDR3 is CAWEKTGLSYEQYF. The CDR3 DNA reads TGTGCCTGGGAAAAGACAGGGCTCTCCTACGAGCAGTACTTC.

This clonotype was seen at least ten times. The J gene is TRBJ1-5, the V gene TRBV12-3 or TRBV12-4; a possible D gene is TRBD1 (5 bases). The CDR3 runs 17 residues. V was pared by 4 bases and J by 2 bases, with 18 bases between. The DNA for the CDR3 is TGTGCCAGCAGTTCCCCTTCCGGGGGAATGGGCAATCAGCCCCAGCATTTT. Encoded protein: CASSSPSGGMGNQPQHF.

This clonotype has ten or more counts. This chain joins TRBV19 and TRBJ2-5; 7 bases map to TRBD1. V trimming: 5 bases; J trimming: 5 bases; junction bases outside the gene matches: 8. The CDR3 sequence is 14 residues long. From germline, CDR1 is LNHDA and CDR2 SQIVND (reference sequence). In DNA, the CDR3 is TGTGCCAGTAGTTTCCGGGACAGCCGGGAGACCCAGTACTTC. Its protein is CASSFRDSRETQYF.

The chain links TRBV12-5 to TRBJ2-3; TRBD1 is a possible D gene (6 bases). Trimming cost V 6 bases and J 4 bases, with 11 bases left between them. The CDR3 loop spans 13 amino acids. CDR1 and CDR2 from the germline V gene are LGHNT and FRNRAP. The CDR3 region is CASGYTGPDTQYF. The CDR3 DNA follows: TGTGCTAGTGGCTATACAGGGCCAGATACGCAGTATTTT.

This clonotype was detected many times. V gene TRBV28 combines with J gene TRBJ1-2; TRBD1 aligns across 7 bases. The CDR3 has 14 amino acids. Per germline, CDR1 MDHEN and CDR2 SYDVKM. The junction had 6 bases not matched to a gene; V was cut back by 8 bases and J by 0 bases. The CDR3 nucleotides are TGTGCCAGCCACTGGGGGACAGCTAACTATGGCTACACCTTC. Its protein product is CASHWGTANYGYTF.

There are many counts of this clonotype. This chain uses TRBV9 with TRBJ2-1; D is possibly TRBD2 (5 bases). V lost 0 bases to trimming and J lost 2 bases, with 9 bases between them. Germline CDR1 and CDR2: SGDLS and YYNGEE. The CDR3 is made up of 15 amino acids. DNA of the CDR3: TGTGCCAGCAGCGTAGAGGAGAGGGCCTACAATGAGCAGTTCTTC. It is translated as CASSVEERAYNEQFF.

This clonotype has a count of ten or more. V and J are TRBV12-3 or TRBV12-4 and TRBJ2-5, with D perhaps matching TRBD1 or TRBD2 (5 bases each). The CDR3 contains 15 residues. V shed 4 bases and J shed 5 bases, with 17 bases lying between them. The CDR3 protein is CASSSLDLEGETQYF. As DNA, the CDR3 is TGTGCCAGCAGTTCCTTAGACCTTGAGGGGGAGACCCAGTACTTC.

J is TRBJ2-7 and V is TRBV10-3, with unresolved D. CDR3 size: 13 residues. Trimming stripped 1 base from V and 3 bases from J, with 7 bases between. Germline V gives CDR1 ENHRY, CDR2 SYGVKD. CDR3 DNA sequence: TGTGCCATCAGTGAGTGGCAGAGCTACGAGCAGTACTTC. This encodes CAISEWQSYEQYF.

As concerns this clonotype: A much larger clonotype is one base distant, so this may be a read error. This chain joins TRBV11-3 and TRBJ2-2; D perhaps matches TRBD1 (7 bases). The CDR3 has 15 amino acids. From germline, CDR1 is SGHNT and CDR2 YENEEA. CDR3 loop: CASSPGGSWAGELLF. Written as DNA, the CDR3 is TGTGCCAGCAGCCCAGGGGGGTCTTGGGCCGGGGAGCTGCTTTTT.

This clonotype was counted ten times or more. The V call is TRBV11-3, the J call TRBJ1-4; 7 bases fit TRBD1. Germline V lookup: CDR1 SGHNT, CDR2 YENEEA. The junction had 2 bases not matched to a gene; V was cut back by 3 bases and J by 7 bases. CDR3 length: 13 residues. CDR3 residues: CASSFTGAEKLFF. CDR3 coding DNA: TGTGCCAGCAGCTTTACAGGGGCTGAAAAACTGTTTTTT.

This clonotype was observed a few times. The chain is built from TRBV5-6 and TRBJ2-5, with D perhaps TRBD2 (5 bases). CDR1 SGHDT and CDR2 YYEEEE come from the germline V gene. This CDR3 has 14 amino acids. Trimming took off 1 base at V and 1 base at J, with 8 bases between the two ends. The CDR3 nucleotides read TGTGCCAGCAGCTTGCGGGGAACCCAAGAGACCCAGTACTTC. It is translated as CASSLRGTQETQYF.